This TCR beta chain was sequenced in a study of PD-1 blockade in classical Hodgkin lymphoma. Germline lookup yields CDR1 SGHRS and CDR2 YFSETQ. This CDR3 is built from 12 residues. V gave up 4 bases and J gave up 10 bases, with 9 bases separating them. Every patient had relapsed following autologous stem cell transplantation, and cohorts differed in brentuximab vedotin exposure. Profiling relied on immunoSEQ multiplex PCR, and the TCRdb table lists in-frame clones only, not all of them. The sample includes tens of thousands of clones, over 80% seen only once; the top ten take about a fifth. This TCR was sampled from a human donor with classical Hodgkin lymphoma. The V call is TRBV5-1, the J call TRBJ1-6; D gene uncertain. Sequenced material: peripheral blood mononuclear cells (PBMCs), taken before the second cycle of nivolumab. The CDR3 DNA sequence: TGCGCCAGCAGCACACTAGGGTCACCCCTCCACTTT. Protein sequence: CASSTLGSPLHF.